This entry concerns a single TCR beta chain. This entry belongs to a study of blood T cell repertoires in COVID-19. The repertoire was sequenced with immunoSEQ multiplex PCR; TCRdb's copy has only in-frame clones and lacks some. The repertoire has under 150,000 clones, over 70% of them found once; the top ten carry roughly 5.5%. The origin of this receptor is a man older than 75 with active or convalescent COVID-19. Sequencing was done on a sample of peripheral blood.

CDR3 nucleotides: TGTGCCAGCAGCTCGACAGGGAAGGGCTCCTACGAGCAGTACTTC. Its translation: CASSSTGKGSYEQYF. The chain combines TRBV28 with TRBJ2-7; 7 bases match TRBD1. CDR3 size: 15 residues. Trimming took 6 bases from V and 0 from J; bases not matched to a gene: 8. The germline gives CDR1 MDHEN, CDR2 SYDVKM.